This TCR beta chain is from a study of T cell responses to AZD1222 COVID-19 vaccine. Study-wide results and caveats: Only 5 or 6 people who got AZD1222 tested seropositive at baseline. Nearly half of unique spike-specific TCRs reportedly avoided B.1.351 and B.1.1.7 mutated regions. White British donors predominated, females outnumbered males, and clonal diversity was possibly underestimated.

The CDR3 has 17 residues. The germline V and J ends were trimmed by 3 bases and 0 bases, with 15 bases remaining between them. In germline, CDR1 is MNHEY, CDR2 SMNVEV (reference sequence). In the case of this clone: Its specificity is not known.

Some clones are missing from TCRdb's copy, which holds only in-frame ones; the method was immunoSEQ multiplex PCR. The sample carries about 92,000 clones, roughly nine tenths recorded once. The receptor was derived from an adult in good health. This rearrangement joins TRBV27 to TRBJ2-1; D is unclear. The specimen was peripheral blood, collected on day 0 of AZD1222 vaccination. CDR3 sequence: CASSFIMRLSSYNEQFF. The CDR3 DNA reads TGTGCCAGCAGTTTCATTATGAGGCTAAGCTCCTACAATGAGCAGTTCTTC.